The source of this TCR beta chain is a study of T cells in Graves' hyperthyroidism and ophthalmopathy. Using RNA transcripts as the source, TCR beta CDR3 regions were amplified. HTBI primers were used for first-round RT-PCR of the TCR CDR3. One entry per CDR3 protein, called by TCRdb with MiXCR from the multiplex PCR reads. The sample carries fewer than 450,000 distinct CDR3 sequences, roughly 15% recorded once. There are 14 residues in the CDR3. The germline gives CDR1 SGHTA, CDR2 FQGNSA. The V segment lost 4 bases and the J segment 5 bases; nucleotides outside the gene matches: 5. This clonotype was seen only a few times.

The V and J genes are TRBV7-2 and TRBJ1-2, with 9 bases matching TRBD1. This receptor was identified in a woman between 25 and 40 years old with Graves' hyperthyroidism that later progressed to Graves' ophthalmopathy. Sequenced sample: blood. In DNA, the CDR3 is TGTGCCAGCAGCTCGGGACAGGGCTGGTATGGCTACACCTTC. It is translated as CASSSGQGWYGYTF.